The rows below give T cell receptor beta chains drawn from one sample of a study of human T cells and chemical hapten exposure. TCRdb ran MiXCR on the RACE reads and lists one entry per CDR3 protein. The table lists 39,000 or so distinct CDR3 sequences, 4% of them singletons. The sequences come from whole blood, collected in connection with sensitization to the hapten diphenylcyclopropenone (DPC). All receptors derive from a man aged 50 to 60 with alopecia areata. Some clones in this sample may be carry-over from other donors' samples. Both conserved end residues are part of each CDR3. Each record gives: D gene, J gene, clone size, V gene, CDR3 DNA, CDR3 protein. D genes are given only for firm matches. Clone size, where shown, is once, few, many, or a class for clones that have expanded.

NA | TRBJ1-2 | many | TRBV28 | TGTGCCAGCAGTTTCCTGGGGACGCTTAACTATGGCTACACCTTC | CASSFLGTLNYGYTF
TRBD1 | TRBJ2-4 | many | TRBV9 | TGTGCCAGCAGCGGGGACAGGGGCATTCAGTACTTC | CASSGDRGIQYF
NA | TRBJ2-2 | many | TRBV10-2 | TGCGCCAGCAGTGATGTGGGACGAGGTCGGACCGGGGAGCTGTTTTTT | CASSDVGRGRTGELFF
NA | TRBJ2-5 | many | TRBV11-2 | TGTGCCAGCAGCTCCCGCTTAGAGACCCAGTACTTC | CASSSRLETQYF
NA | TRBJ1-5 | many | TRBV10-2 | TGCGCCAGCAGCACAGGGCAGGGTCAGCCCCAGCATTTT | CASSTGQGQPQHF
TRBD2 | TRBJ2-1 | many | TRBV24-1 | TGTGCCACCAGTGAGTTAGCGGGAGGGCCATCAGATGAGCAGTTCTTC | CATSELAGGPSDEQFF
NA | TRBJ2-4 | many | TRBV7-2 | TGTGCCAGCAGCTTAGGGACAAACATTCAGTACTTC | CASSLGTNIQYF
NA | TRBJ2-7 | NA | TRBV12-3/TRBV12-4 | TGTGCCAGCACCACAGGGAGCTCCTACGAGCAGTACTTC | CASTTGSSYEQYF
TRBD2 | TRBJ2-1 | many | TRBV6-1 | TGTGCCAGCAGTGCCACCTTAGCGGGTGTAACCAATGAGCAGTTCTTC | CASSATLAGVTNEQFF
NA | TRBJ2-7 | many | TRBV27 | TGTGCCAGCAGTTTAGGGGCCAGTTTGGAGCAGTACTTC | CASSLGASLEQYF
TRBD1 | TRBJ2-7 | many | TRBV29-1 | TGCAGCGTTGAAAGGGGACAGGGCACCGAGCAGTACTTC | CSVERGQGTEQYF
NA | TRBJ2-3 | many | TRBV7-2 | TGTGCCAGCAGCTTAGGAGGTTTCAACACAGATACGCAGTATTTT | CASSLGGFNTDTQYF
TRBD2 | TRBJ2-7 | many | TRBV20-1 | TGCAGTGCTAGAGCGACTAGCGAGTACGAGCAGTACTTC | CSARATSEYEQYF
NA | TRBJ1-1 | NA | TRBV28 | TGTGCCAGCAGTTCCCCTTCGGGAGGGGACACTGAAGCTTTCTTT | CASSSPSGGDTEAFF
TRBD2 | TRBJ2-7 | few | TRBV4-2 | TGTGCCAGCAGCCCGAATGTGGCGGGAGGGCCGGACGAGCAGTACTTC | CASSPNVAGGPDEQYF
TRBD1 | TRBJ2-3 | NA | TRBV7-2 | TGTGCCAGCAGCCCAAGGACAGGGGTTGTCACAGATACGCAGTATTTT | CASSPRTGVVTDTQYF
NA | TRBJ1-1 | many | TRBV5-1 | TGCGCCAGCAGCCCTGGGACGGGGAACACTGAAGCTTTCTTT | CASSPGTGNTEAFF
TRBD1 | TRBJ2-1 | many | TRBV20-1 | TGCAGTGCTTCAAGGGGGCAGACTGAGCAGTTCTTC | CSASRGQTEQFF
TRBD1 | TRBJ2-4 | many | TRBV5-1 | TGCGCCAGCAGCCCAAGTCCCGGGACAGGGGTTGGAAACATTCAGTACTTC | CASSPSPGTGVGNIQYF
NA | TRBJ2-3 | many | TRBV10-3 | TGTGCCATCAGTGGGGTAGCAGATACGCAGTATTTT | CAISGVADTQYF
TRBD2 | TRBJ2-1 | many | TRBV7-2 | TGTGCCAGCAGCTTAGAAGCGGGAGGGTACAATGAGCAGTTCTTC | CASSLEAGGYNEQFF
NA | TRBJ1-3 | many | TRBV6-2/TRBV6-3 | TGTGCCAGCAGTCGCTCTTACAGCTCTGGAAACACCATATATTTT | CASSRSYSSGNTIYF
TRBD1 | TRBJ2-3 | many | TRBV7-6 | TGTGCCAGCAGCTCCCTTGGACAGGGGGCGTCAGATACGCAGTATTTT | CASSSLGQGASDTQYF
NA | TRBJ2-1 | many | TRBV19 | TGTGCCAGTAGTATCGAGGGGAGCTCCTACAATGAGCAGTTCTTC | CASSIEGSSYNEQFF
TRBD1 | TRBJ1-6 | many | TRBV4-2 | TGTGCCAGCAGCCATGAGACAGGGTATAATTCACCCCTCCACTTT | CASSHETGYNSPLHF
TRBD2 | TRBJ2-3 | many | TRBV7-2 | TGTGCCAGCACCATAGCGGGAGGGGCAGATACGCAGTATTTT | CASTIAGGADTQYF
NA | TRBJ2-1 | many | TRBV7-9 | TGTGCCAGCAGCTTAGCGGTTAGAGATGAGCAGTTCTTC | CASSLAVRDEQFF
NA | TRBJ2-1 | many | TRBV12-3/TRBV12-4 | TGTGCCAGCAGCTCTCAGCTCAATGAGCAGTTCTTC | CASSSQLNEQFF
TRBD1 | TRBJ2-1 | many | TRBV20-1 | TGCAGTGCTCGGACAGGGAGGATAGATGAGCAGTTCTTC | CSARTGRIDEQFF
NA | TRBJ2-3 | many | TRBV6-2/TRBV6-3 | TGTGCCAGCAGTTACTCGATCCGCGGGACTGGCACAGATACGCAGTATTTT | CASSYSIRGTGTDTQYF
TRBD2 | TRBJ2-5 | many | TRBV12-3/TRBV12-4 | TGTGCCAGCAGTTTAGATAGCGGGAGACGAGAGACCCAGTACTTC | CASSLDSGRRETQYF
NA | TRBJ1-6 | NA | TRBV30 | TGTGCCTGGAGTCTGACAGAAGGTTATTCACCCCTCCACTTT | CAWSLTEGYSPLHF
TRBD1 | TRBJ1-1 | many | TRBV24-1 | TGTGCCACCAGTGATTCCGGGACAGGGGTAGGCACTGAAGCTTTCTTT | CATSDSGTGVGTEAFF
TRBD1 | TRBJ2-2 | few | TRBV27 | TGTGCCAGCAGTCGTTCCGGGACAGCGAACACCGGGGAGCTGTTTTTT | CASSRSGTANTGELFF
NA | TRBJ1-6 | many | TRBV7-8 | TGTGCCAGCAGCCTTGGGAGGGGGGAACATTCACCCCTCCACTTT | CASSLGRGEHSPLHF
TRBD2 | TRBJ2-3 | many | TRBV7-2 | TGTGCCAGCAGCAAAAGCGGGAGCCCAGATACGCAGTATTTT | CASSKSGSPDTQYF
NA | TRBJ1-4 | many | TRBV5-4 | TGTGCCAGCAGCTTGGGCATGAATGAAAAACTGTTTTTT | CASSLGMNEKLFF
NA | TRBJ2-7 | many | TRBV7-2 | TGTGCCAGCAGCCCCCGCCGGCTGTACGAGCAGTACTTC | CASSPRRLYEQYF
TRBD1 | TRBJ2-7 | many | TRBV10-1 | TGCGCCAGCAGTCATAACGCCAGGGGGTCCGAGCAGTACTTC | CASSHNARGSEQYF
NA | TRBJ1-5 | many | TRBV20-1 | TGCAGTGCCTCAATGGTGACAGAAGATCAGCCCCAGCATTTT | CSASMVTEDQPQHF
TRBD1 | TRBJ2-7 | many | TRBV5-1 | TGCGCCACTGGGACAGGGGGCTCCTACGAGCAGTACTTC | CATGTGGSYEQYF
TRBD2 | TRBJ2-1 | many | TRBV7-7 | TGTGCCAGCAGCCCAAGAGGGGTAGCGGGAGTCAACAATGAGCAGTTCTTC | CASSPRGVAGVNNEQFF
NA | TRBJ2-7 | many | TRBV28 | TGTGCCAGCAGTTCCCACCAGGGAAGAGTTAGCGAGCAGTACTTC | CASSSHQGRVSEQYF
NA | TRBJ2-3 | many | TRBV27 | TGTGCCAGCAGTTTACCCCCCGGGCCCCAGAGTACGCAGTATTTT | CASSLPPGPQSTQYF
NA | TRBJ1-3 | many | TRBV20-1 | TGCAGTGCTAGACAGGGGTTCTCTGGAAACACCATATATTTT | CSARQGFSGNTIYF
NA | TRBJ2-7 | NA | TRBV20-1 | TGCAGTGCTAGTACCGGAAACGCATACGAGCAGTACTTC | CSASTGNAYEQYF
TRBD1 | TRBJ2-7 | many | TRBV29-1 | TGCAGCGTTGAAGACTACACACAGGGGGCGGGTGAGCAGTACTTC | CSVEDYTQGAGEQYF
NA | TRBJ2-3 | many | TRBV20-1 | TGCAGTGCTAGCTCTTCCCCCCTTAGCACAGATACGCAGTATTTT | CSASSSPLSTDTQYF
NA | TRBJ1-1 | medium-sized | TRBV5-1 | TGCGCCAGCACGTTCGGGGTCGAGGGAACTGAAGCTTTCTTT | CASTFGVEGTEAFF
TRBD2 | TRBJ2-3 | many | TRBV20-1 | TGCAGTGCCACCCAACCGGGACTAGCGGGAGTGAATACGCAGTATTTT | CSATQPGLAGVNTQYF
TRBD1 | TRBJ1-1 | many | TRBV6-2/TRBV6-3 | TGTGCCAGCAGGCGACAGGGGGACTTCACTGAAGCTTTCTTT | CASRRQGDFTEAFF
NA | TRBJ2-7 | many | TRBV6-2/TRBV6-3 | TGTGCCAGCAGTCCCGGACCCTCGCATCGCTTCGAGCAGTACTTC | CASSPGPSHRFEQYF
TRBD2 | TRBJ2-7 | many | TRBV28 | TGTGCCAGCAGTAAGCCCGGGACTAGCGGGTTCCTCATCTACTTC | CASSKPGTSGFLIYF
TRBD1 | TRBJ2-1 | many | TRBV5-1 | TGCGCCAGCACCACGGGACAGGGGAGGTCTGAGCAGTTCTTC | CASTTGQGRSEQFF
NA | TRBJ1-6 | NA | TRBV11-2 | TGTGCCAGCAGCTTAGAACGTCGGACCTGGTCACCCCTCCACTTT | CASSLERRTWSPLHF
TRBD1 | TRBJ2-5 | many | TRBV10-3 | TGTGCCTCCGGGGCGGGACAGGGGGTTGAAGAGACCCAGTACTTC | CASGAGQGVEETQYF